This paragraph reports one TCR beta chain. Its antigen is not identified. These data come from a study of T cell responses to AZD1222 COVID-19 vaccine. General study findings and limits: White British donors predominated, females outnumbered males, and clonal diversity was possibly underestimated.

Assay used: immunoSEQ multiplex PCR; TCRdb lists only in-frame clones, some missing. This table has roughly 120,000 clones, 70% to 90% appearing once. This receptor was identified in an adult in good health. This sample comprised peripheral blood, obtained on day 0 of AZD1222 vaccination.

The CDR3 nucleotides read TGTGCCAGCAGCGTGGACGGCTCTGGAAACACCATATATTTT. Its protein product is CASSVDGSGNTIYF. This rearrangement joins TRBV7-3 to TRBJ1-3; D is uncertain. The CDR3 extends over 14 amino acids. Germline V lookup: CDR1 SGHTA, CDR2 FQGTGA. The germline V and J ends were trimmed by 5 bases and 0 bases, with 8 bases remaining between them.